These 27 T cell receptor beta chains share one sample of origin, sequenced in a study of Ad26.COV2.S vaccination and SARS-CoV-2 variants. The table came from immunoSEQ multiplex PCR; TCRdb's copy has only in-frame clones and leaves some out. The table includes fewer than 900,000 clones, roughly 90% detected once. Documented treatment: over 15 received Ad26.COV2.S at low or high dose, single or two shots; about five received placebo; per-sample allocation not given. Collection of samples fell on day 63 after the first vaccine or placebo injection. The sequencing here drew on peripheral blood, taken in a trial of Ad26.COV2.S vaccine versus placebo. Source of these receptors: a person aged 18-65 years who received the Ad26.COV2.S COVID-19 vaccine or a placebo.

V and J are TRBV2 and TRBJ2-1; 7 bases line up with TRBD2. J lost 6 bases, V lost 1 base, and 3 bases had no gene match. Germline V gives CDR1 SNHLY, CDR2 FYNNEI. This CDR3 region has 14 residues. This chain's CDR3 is CASSEGLAVNEQFF. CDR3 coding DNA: TGTGCCAGCAGTGAAGGTCTAGCGGTCAATGAGCAGTTCTTC.

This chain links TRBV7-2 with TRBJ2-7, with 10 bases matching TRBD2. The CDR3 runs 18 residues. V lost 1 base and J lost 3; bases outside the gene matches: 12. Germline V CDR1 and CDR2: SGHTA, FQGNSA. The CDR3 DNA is TGTGCCAGCAGCTTAGGTTTGGCGCTAGCGGGGGAGTTCTACGAGCAGTACTTC. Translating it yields CASSLGLALAGEFYEQYF.

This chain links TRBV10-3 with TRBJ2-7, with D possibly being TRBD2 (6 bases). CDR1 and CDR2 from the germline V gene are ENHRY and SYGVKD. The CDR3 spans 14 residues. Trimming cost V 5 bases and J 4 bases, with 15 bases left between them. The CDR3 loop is CAISPWDSGYEQYF. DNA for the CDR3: TGTGCCATCAGTCCTTGGGACTCCGGGTACGAGCAGTACTTC.

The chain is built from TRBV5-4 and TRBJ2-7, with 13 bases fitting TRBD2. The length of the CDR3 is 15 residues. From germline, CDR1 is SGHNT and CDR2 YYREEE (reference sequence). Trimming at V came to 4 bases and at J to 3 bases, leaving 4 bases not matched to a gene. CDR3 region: CASSDWTSGGYEQYF. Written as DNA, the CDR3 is TGTGCCAGCAGCGATTGGACTAGCGGGGGCTACGAGCAGTACTTC.

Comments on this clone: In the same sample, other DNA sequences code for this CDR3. CDR3 amino acids: CASRDSSETQYF. CDR3 DNA: TGCGCCAGCAGGGACTCATCGGAGACCCAGTACTTC. This chain joins TRBV5-1 and TRBJ2-5; a weak D match, TRBD2 (5 bases). The CDR3 spans 12 residues. CDR1 and CDR2 from the germline V gene are SGHRS and YFSETQ. Trimming shortened V by 5 bases and J by 5 bases, and 10 bases separated the two germline ends. Full variable domain (remainder filled in from reference TRBV5-1 and TRBJ2-5): KAGVTQTPRYLIKTRGQQVTLSCSPISGHRSVSWYQQTPGQGLQFLFEYFSETQRNKGNFPGRFSGRQFSNSRSEMNVSTLELGDSALYLCASRDSSETQYFGPGTRLLVL.

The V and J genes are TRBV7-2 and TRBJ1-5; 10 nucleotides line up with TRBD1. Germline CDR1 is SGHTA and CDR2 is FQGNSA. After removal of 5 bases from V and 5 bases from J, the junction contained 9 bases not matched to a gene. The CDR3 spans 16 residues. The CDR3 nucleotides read TGTGCCAGCAGCGCTAGGGTAGGGACAGGGGATCAGCCCCAGCATTTT. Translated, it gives CASSARVGTGDQPQHF.

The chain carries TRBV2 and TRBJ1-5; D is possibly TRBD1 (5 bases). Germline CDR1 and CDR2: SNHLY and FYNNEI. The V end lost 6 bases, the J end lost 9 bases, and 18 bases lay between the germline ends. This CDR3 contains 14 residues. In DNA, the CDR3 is TGTGCCAGCAGGCCGGGGACGGGCCATGGGCCCCAGCATTTT. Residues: CASRPGTGHGPQHF.

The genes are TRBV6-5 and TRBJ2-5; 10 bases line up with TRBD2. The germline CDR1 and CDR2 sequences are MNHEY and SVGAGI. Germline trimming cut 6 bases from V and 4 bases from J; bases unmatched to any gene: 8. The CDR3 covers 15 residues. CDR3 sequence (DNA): TGTGCCAGCAGGCACTCTAGCGGGAGTGGAGAGACCCAGTACTTC. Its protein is CASRHSSGSGETQYF.

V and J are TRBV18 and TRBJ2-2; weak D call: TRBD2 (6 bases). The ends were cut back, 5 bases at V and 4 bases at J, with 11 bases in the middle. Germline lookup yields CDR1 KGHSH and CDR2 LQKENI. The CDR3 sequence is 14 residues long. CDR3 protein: CASSLGGGTGELFF. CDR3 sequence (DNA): TGTGCCAGCTCATTGGGAGGAGGCACCGGGGAGCTGTTTTTT.

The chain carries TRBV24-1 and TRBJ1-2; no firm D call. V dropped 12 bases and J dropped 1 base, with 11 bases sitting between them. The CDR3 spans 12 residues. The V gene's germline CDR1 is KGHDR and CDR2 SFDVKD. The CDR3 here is CAAGSNNYGYTF. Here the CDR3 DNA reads TGTGCCGCCGGATCAAATAACTATGGCTACACCTTC.

The CDR3, as DNA: TGTGCCAGCAGCCCCCGAGGCGCAGATACGCAGTATTTT. Translated, it gives CASSPRGADTQYF. The chain has TRBV5-6 and TRBJ2-3; D is unclear. V was cut by 4 bases and J by 4 bases, with 10 bases left in between. The CDR3 is 13 residues long. Germline CDR1 is SGHDT and CDR2 is YYEEEE.

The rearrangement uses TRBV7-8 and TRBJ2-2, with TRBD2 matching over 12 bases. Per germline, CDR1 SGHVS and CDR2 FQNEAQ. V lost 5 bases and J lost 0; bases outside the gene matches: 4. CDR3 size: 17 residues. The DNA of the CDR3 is TGTGCCAGCAGCCCGTGGACTAGCGGGGCGAACACCGGGGAGCTGTTTTTT. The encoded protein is CASSPWTSGANTGELFF.

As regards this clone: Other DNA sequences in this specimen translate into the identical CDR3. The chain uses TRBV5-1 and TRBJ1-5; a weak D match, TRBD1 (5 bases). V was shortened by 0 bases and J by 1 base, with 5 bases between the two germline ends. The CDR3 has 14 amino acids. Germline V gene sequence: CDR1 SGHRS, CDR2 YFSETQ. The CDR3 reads CASSLGGSNQPQHF. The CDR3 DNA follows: TGCGCCAGCAGCTTGGGGGGGAGCAATCAGCCCCAGCATTTT.

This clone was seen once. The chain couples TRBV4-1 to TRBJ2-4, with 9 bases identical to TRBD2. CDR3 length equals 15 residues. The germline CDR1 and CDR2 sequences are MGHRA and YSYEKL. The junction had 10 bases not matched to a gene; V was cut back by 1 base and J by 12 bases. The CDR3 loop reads CASSQAGLASYDQYF. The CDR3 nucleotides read TGCGCCAGCAGCCAAGCGGGACTAGCTTCCTATGATCAGTACTTC.

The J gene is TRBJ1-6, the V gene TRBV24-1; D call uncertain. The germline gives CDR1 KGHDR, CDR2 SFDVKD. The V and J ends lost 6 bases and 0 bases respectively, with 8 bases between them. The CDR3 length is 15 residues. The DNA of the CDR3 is TGTGCCACCAGTAACGCGAGCTCCTATAATTCACCCCTCCACTTT. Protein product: CATSNASSYNSPLHF.

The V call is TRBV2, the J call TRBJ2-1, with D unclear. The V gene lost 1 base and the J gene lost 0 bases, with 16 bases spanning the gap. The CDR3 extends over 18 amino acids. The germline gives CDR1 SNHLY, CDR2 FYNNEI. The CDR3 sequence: CASSEGAGKDSSYNEQFF. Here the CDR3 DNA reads TGTGCCAGCAGTGAAGGGGCAGGAAAAGATAGCTCCTACAATGAGCAGTTCTTC.

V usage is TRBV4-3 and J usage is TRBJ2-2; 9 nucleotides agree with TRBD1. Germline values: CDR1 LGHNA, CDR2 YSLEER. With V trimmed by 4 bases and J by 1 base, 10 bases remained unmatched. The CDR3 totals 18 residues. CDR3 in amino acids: CASSRQPRTGVNTGELFF. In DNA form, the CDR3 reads TGCGCCAGCAGCCGACAGCCCAGGACAGGGGTGAACACCGGGGAGCTGTTTTTT.

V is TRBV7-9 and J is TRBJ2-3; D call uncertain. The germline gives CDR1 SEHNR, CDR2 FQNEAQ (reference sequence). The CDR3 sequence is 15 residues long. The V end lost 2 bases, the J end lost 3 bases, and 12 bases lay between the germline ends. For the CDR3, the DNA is TGTGCCAGCAGCTTACTAGGCGAAAAGACAGATACGCAGTATTTT. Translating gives CASSLLGEKTDTQYF.

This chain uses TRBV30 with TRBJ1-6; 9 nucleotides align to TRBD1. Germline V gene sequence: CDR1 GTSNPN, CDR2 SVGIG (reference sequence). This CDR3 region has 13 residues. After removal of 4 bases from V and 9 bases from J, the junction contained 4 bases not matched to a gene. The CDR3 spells CAWTGQGPSPLHF. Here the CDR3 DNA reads TGTGCCTGGACGGGACAGGGTCCTTCACCCCTCCACTTT.

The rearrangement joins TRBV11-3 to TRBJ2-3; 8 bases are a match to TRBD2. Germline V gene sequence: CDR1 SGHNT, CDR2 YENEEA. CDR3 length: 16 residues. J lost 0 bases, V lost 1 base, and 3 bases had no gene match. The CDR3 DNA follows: TGTGCCAGCAGCTTAGGCGCTAGCGGGAGCACAGATACGCAGTATTTT. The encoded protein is CASSLGASGSTDTQYF. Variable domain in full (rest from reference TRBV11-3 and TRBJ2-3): EAGVVQSPRYKIIEKKQPVAFWCNPISGHNTLYWYLQNLGQGPELLIRYENEEAVDDSQLPKDRFSAERLKGVDSTLKIQPAELGDSAVYLCASSLGASGSTDTQYFGPGTRLTVL.

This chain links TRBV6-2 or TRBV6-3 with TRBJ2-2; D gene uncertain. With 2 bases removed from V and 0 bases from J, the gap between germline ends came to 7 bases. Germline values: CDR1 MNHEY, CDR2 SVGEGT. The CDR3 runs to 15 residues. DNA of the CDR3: TGTGCCAGCAGTTACGGGCAGACGAACACCGGGGAGCTGTTTTTT. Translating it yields CASSYGQTNTGELFF.

CDR3 bases: TGTGCCAGCAGTAGAACAGGGGAATATAGCAATCAGCCCCAGCATTTT. Its protein product is CASSRTGEYSNQPQHF. The chain combines TRBV2 with TRBJ1-5, with TRBD1 matching over 7 bases. With 5 bases clipped from V and 0 bases from J, the junction kept 7 bases outside the gene matches. Germline-derived CDR1 and CDR2 are SNHLY and FYNNEI. The length of the CDR3 is 16 residues.

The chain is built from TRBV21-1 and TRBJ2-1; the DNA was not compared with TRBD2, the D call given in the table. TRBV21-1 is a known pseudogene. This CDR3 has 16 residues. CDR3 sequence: CASSKEPSGFYNEQFF. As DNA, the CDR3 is TGTGCCAGCAGCAAAGAGCCTAGCGGGTTCTACAATGAGCAGTTCTTC.

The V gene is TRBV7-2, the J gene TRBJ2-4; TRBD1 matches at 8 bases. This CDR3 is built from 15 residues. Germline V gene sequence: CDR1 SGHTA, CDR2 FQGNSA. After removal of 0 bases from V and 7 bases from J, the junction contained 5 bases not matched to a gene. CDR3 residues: CASSLAQGARNIQYF. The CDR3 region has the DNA TGTGCCAGCAGCTTAGCGCAGGGGGCGCGGAACATTCAGTACTTC. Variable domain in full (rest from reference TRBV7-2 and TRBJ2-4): GAGVSQSPSNKVTEKGKDVELRCDPISGHTALYWYRQSLGQGLEFLIYFQGNSAPDKSGLPSDRFSAERTGGSVSTLTIQRTQQEDSAVYLCASSLAQGARNIQYFGAGTRLSVL.

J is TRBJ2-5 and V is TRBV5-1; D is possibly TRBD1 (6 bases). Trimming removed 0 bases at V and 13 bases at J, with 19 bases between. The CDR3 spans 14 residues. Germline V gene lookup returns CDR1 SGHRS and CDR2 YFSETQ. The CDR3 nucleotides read TGCGCCAGCAGCTTGGACTGGGGGCCCTACCCCGGGTACTTC. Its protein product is CASSLDWGPYPGYF.

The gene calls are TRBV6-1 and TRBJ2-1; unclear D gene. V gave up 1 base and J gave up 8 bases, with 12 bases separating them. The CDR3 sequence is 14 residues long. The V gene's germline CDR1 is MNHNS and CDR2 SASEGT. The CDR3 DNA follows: TGTGCCAGCAGTGAAGACCTTCAGCCCGATGAGCAGTTCTTC. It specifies CASSEDLQPDEQFF.

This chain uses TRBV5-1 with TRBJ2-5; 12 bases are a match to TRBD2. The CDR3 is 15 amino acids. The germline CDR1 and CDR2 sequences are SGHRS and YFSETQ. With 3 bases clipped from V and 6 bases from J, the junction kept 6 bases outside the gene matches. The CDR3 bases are TGCGCCAGCAGCTCTAGCGGGGGGGCCGAAAAGACCCAGTACTTC. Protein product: CASSSSGGAEKTQYF.